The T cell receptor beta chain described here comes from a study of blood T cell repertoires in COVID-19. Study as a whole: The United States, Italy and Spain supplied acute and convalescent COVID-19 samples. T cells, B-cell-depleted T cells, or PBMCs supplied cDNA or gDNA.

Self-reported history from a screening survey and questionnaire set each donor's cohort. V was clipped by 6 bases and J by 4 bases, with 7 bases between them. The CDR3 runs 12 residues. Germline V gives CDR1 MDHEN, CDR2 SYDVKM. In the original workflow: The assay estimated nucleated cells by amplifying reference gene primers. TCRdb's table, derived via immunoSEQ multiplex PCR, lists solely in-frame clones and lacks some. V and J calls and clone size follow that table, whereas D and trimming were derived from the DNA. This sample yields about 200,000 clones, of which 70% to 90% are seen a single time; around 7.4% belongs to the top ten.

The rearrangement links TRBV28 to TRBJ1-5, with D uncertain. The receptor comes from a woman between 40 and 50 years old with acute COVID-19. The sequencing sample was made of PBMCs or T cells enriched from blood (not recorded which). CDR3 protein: CASSILNQPQHF. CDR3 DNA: TGTGCCAGCAGCATCCTAAATCAGCCCCAGCATTTT. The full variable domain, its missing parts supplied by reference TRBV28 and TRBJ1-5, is DVKVTQSSRYLVKRTGEKVFLECVQDMDHENMFWYRQDPGLGLRLIYFSYDVKMKEKGDIPEGYSVSREKKERFSLILESASTNQTSMYLCASSILNQPQHFGDGTRLSIL.